Each of the 14 T cell receptor beta chains below was sequenced from the same sample in a study of graft-versus-host responses after intestinal transplantation. Only in-frame clones appear in the TCRdb table, and some are missing; sequencing was by immunoSEQ multiplex PCR. The sample lists approximately 58,000 clones, more than 75% occurring once. Sequenced material: PBMCs, taken around 120 days after intestinal transplantation. These receptors all come from a human patient who received an intestinal transplant, so some T cells may come from the graft donor.

V is TRBV15 and J is TRBJ2-1, with 11 bases that match TRBD2. V was clipped by 5 bases and J by 7 bases; unmatched bases: 4. Per germline, CDR1 LNHNV and CDR2 YYDKDF (reference sequence). The CDR3 sequence is 14 residues long. CDR3 protein: CATSGGLAVNEQFF. The CDR3 bases are TGTGCCACCAGCGGGGGACTAGCGGTGAATGAGCAGTTCTTC.

The genes are TRBV19 and TRBJ1-4; possible D gene TRBD1, 5 bases. The CDR3 is 15 amino acids. In germline, CDR1 is LNHDA, CDR2 SQIVND (reference sequence). The ends were cut back, 3 bases at V and 7 bases at J, with 15 bases in the middle. The CDR3 loop is CASSIASTGGEKLFF. DNA of the CDR3: TGTGCCAGTAGTATCGCGTCCACCGGGGGTGAAAAACTGTTTTTT.

The chain employs TRBV7-9 and TRBJ2-7, with D tentatively TRBD1 (6 bases). Trimming took 5 bases from V and 2 from J, leaving 13 bases between them. Germline V gene sequence: CDR1 SEHNR, CDR2 FQNEAQ (reference sequence). This CDR3 is 14 amino acids long. Written as DNA, the CDR3 is TGTGCCAGCAGCCCACACCAGGGGACCTACGAGCAGTACTTC. It is translated as CASSPHQGTYEQYF.

The gene calls are TRBV7-6 and TRBJ2-7; tentatively, D is TRBD1 (6 bases). CDR3 length: 14 amino acids. In germline, CDR1 is SGHVS, CDR2 FNYEAQ. Between the trimmed V and J ends, which lost 3 bases and 1 base, there was a span of 10 bases. This CDR3 reads CASSFGGISYEQYF. CDR3 nucleotides: TGTGCCAGCAGCTTTGGGGGCATATCCTACGAGCAGTACTTC.

The rearrangement uses TRBV5-6 and TRBJ2-1; no clear D gene. The germline V and J ends were trimmed by 8 bases and 5 bases, with 11 bases remaining between them. Per the germline V gene, CDR1 is SGHDT and CDR2 is YYEEEE. The CDR3 is made up of 12 amino acids. CDR3 nucleotide sequence: TGTGCCAGTAACGACTGGGACAATGAGCAGTTCTTC. Translated: CASNDWDNEQFF.

This clone showed up just once. CDR3 amino acids: CASKRDQSSYEQYF. CDR3 nucleotide sequence: TGTGCCAGCAAGAGGGACCAAAGCTCCTACGAGCAGTACTTC. The gene calls are TRBV2 and TRBJ2-7; the D call may be TRBD1 or TRBD2 (5 bases each). The CDR3 runs 14 residues. Trimming stripped 7 bases from V and 0 bases from J, with 13 bases between. Per the germline V gene, CDR1 is SNHLY and CDR2 is FYNNEI. The full variable domain, rest sourced from reference TRBV2 and TRBJ2-7, is EPEVTQTPSHQVTQMGQEVILRCVPISNHLYFYWYRQILGQKVEFLVSFYNNEISEKSEIFDDQFSVERPDGSNFTLKIRSTKLEDSAMYFCASKRDQSSYEQYFGPGTRLTVT.

The rearrangement uses TRBV12-5 and TRBJ2-5; TRBD2 agrees at 12 bases. Trimming cost V 0 bases and J 0 bases; bases outside gene matches: 8. CDR3 length: 19 amino acids. The germline gives CDR1 LGHNT, CDR2 FRNRAP. CDR3 in DNA: TGTGCTAGTGGTTTGGTACCCAGACTAGCGGGAGTAGACCAAGAGACCCAGTACTTC. This sequence encodes CASGLVPRLAGVDQETQYF.

The chain links TRBV2 to TRBJ2-7; D possibly corresponds to TRBD1 (5 bases). The CDR3 totals 14 residues. V gave up 6 bases and J gave up 4 bases, with 16 bases separating them. Germline V gene lookup returns CDR1 SNHLY and CDR2 FYNNEI. In nucleotides, the CDR3 is TGTGCCAGCAGCTCCGTAAGGGGAAGATACGAGCAGTACTTC. Translated, it gives CASSSVRGRYEQYF.

This sequence joins TRBV19 and TRBJ2-3; TRBD2 aligns across 9 bases. V shed 5 bases and J 2 bases; nucleotides not matched to a gene: 5. The CDR3 totals 15 residues. CDR1 and CDR2 (germline): LNHDA, SQIVND (reference sequence). The CDR3 DNA sequence: TGTGCCAGTAGTCCCAGACTAGCGGCCACAGATACGCAGTATTTT. Its translation is CASSPRLAATDTQYF.

This chain joins TRBV18 and TRBJ2-3; D perhaps matches TRBD1 (5 bases). CDR1 and CDR2 from the germline V gene are KGHSH and LQKENI. The CDR3 is made up of 16 amino acids. Between the trimmed V and J ends, which lost 5 bases and 2 bases, there was a span of 17 bases. CDR3 DNA: TGTGCCAGCTCATTCACAGGACAAAGCTACACAGATACGCAGTATTTT. Protein product: CASSFTGQSYTDTQYF. Supplemented by reference TRBV18 and TRBJ2-3, the full variable domain reads NAGVMQNPRHLVRRRGQEARLRCSPMKGHSHVYWYRQLPEEGLKFMVYLQKENIIDESGMPKERFSAEFPKEGPSILRIQQVVRGDSAAYFCASSFTGQSYTDTQYFGPGTRLTVL.

This clone was detected only a few times. This chain joins TRBV5-1 and TRBJ1-1, with D possibly TRBD1 on 5 matching bases. V shed 3 bases and J shed 3 bases, with 6 bases lying between them. This CDR3 region has 12 residues. Germline V CDR1 and CDR2: SGHRS, YFSETQ. CDR3 amino acids: CASSWGDTEAFF. The CDR3 nucleotides read TGCGCCAGCAGCTGGGGGGACACTGAAGCTTTCTTT.

This chain uses TRBV19 with TRBJ2-1; the match to TRBD2 covers 11 bases. Germline CDR1 is LNHDA and CDR2 is SQIVND (reference sequence). The V gene end was trimmed by 3 bases and the J gene end by 6 bases; junction bases not matched to a gene: 7. The CDR3 is made up of 16 amino acids. The CDR3 sequence is CASSMVWLAGGNEQFF. CDR3 coding DNA: TGTGCCAGTAGTATGGTCTGGCTAGCGGGAGGCAATGAGCAGTTCTTC.

The V and J genes are TRBV5-1 and TRBJ2-7; D might be TRBD1 (5 bases). CDR1 and CDR2 from the germline V gene are SGHRS and YFSETQ. The CDR3 covers 13 residues. Between the trimmed V and J ends, which lost 0 bases and 2 bases, there was a span of 6 bases. CDR3 nucleotides: TGCGCCAGCAGCTTGGAGGGGCCCTACGAGCAGTACTTC. It encodes CASSLEGPYEQYF. Combining the CDR3 with reference TRBV5-1 and TRBJ2-7 gives the whole variable domain KAGVTQTPRYLIKTRGQQVTLSCSPISGHRSVSWYQQTPGQGLQFLFEYFSETQRNKGNFPGRFSGRQFSNSRSEMNVSTLELGDSALYLCASSLEGPYEQYFGPGTRLTVT.

This chain joins TRBV28 and TRBJ2-7; either TRBD1 or TRBD2 may supply D (5 bases each). The CDR3 has 15 amino acids. The V end was cut by 0 bases, the J end by 0 bases, with 9 bases between. Germline CDR1 and CDR2: MDHEN and SYDVKM. The CDR3 coding sequence is TGTGCCAGCAGTTTATGGCAGGGAGCCTCCTACGAGCAGTACTTC. Its translation: CASSLWQGASYEQYF.